This TCR beta chain was recovered during a study of blood T cell repertoires in COVID-19. About the research overall: The cDNA or gDNA used as material had been derived from T cells, B-cell-depleted T cells, or PBMCs.

Assignments of participants to cohorts depended upon their own reported clinical history. Recovered participants had two consecutive negative NP/OP PCR tests, healthcare professional clearance, or symptom resolution. The V end was cut by 2 bases, the J end by 8 bases, with 13 bases between. Germline values: CDR1 MDHEN, CDR2 SYDVKM. CDR3 length equals 14 residues. Original methodology: Estimation of nucleated cell counts was performed using reference gene primer amplification. Profiling relied on immunoSEQ multiplex PCR, and the TCRdb table lists in-frame clones only, not all of them. V and J calls and clone size are as listed in that table; D and trimming were resolved from the DNA. Of 250,000 to 300,000 clones in the sample, 70% to 90% were seen once.

The sequenced sample consisted of PBMCs or T cells enriched from blood (not recorded which). The chain couples TRBV28 to TRBJ1-5; D remains unclear. The clonotype originates from a woman between 45 and 65 years old who had recovered from COVID-19. The CDR3 loop is CASSLGLASEPQHF. As DNA, the CDR3 is TGTGCCAGCAGTTTAGGCTTAGCTTCGGAGCCCCAGCATTTT.